This T cell receptor (beta chain) is from a study of shared clonotypes between healthy human individuals. General study results and limits: Exclusively blood specimens were collected; tissue repertoires likely differ. Represented diversity (both genetic and exposure-history) was limited by the small number of donors.

On this clone itself: No antigen is known for it.

The CDR3 spans 15 residues. Trimming cost V 2 bases and J 6 bases, with 15 bases left between them. Germline assignment: CDR1 SNHLY and CDR2 FYNNEI. The authors ran the assay at deep level. TCRdb's copy holds only in-frame clones and misses some; the assay was immunoSEQ multiplex PCR. Seen here are about 1,500,000 clones, roughly 96% observed once, and the top ten hold 0.95% to 1.5%. The sequencing sample was made of naive CD4+ T cells sorted from blood. Subset defined: CD45RA+ positively selected. The chain has TRBV2 and TRBJ2-3, with a tentative D call TRBD1 (5 bases). This receptor was taken from a man aged 25 to 40 in good health. The chain's CDR3 is CASSETGSPFDTQYF. CDR3 bases: TGTGCCAGCAGTGAAACAGGTAGTCCTTTCGATACGCAGTATTTT.